The subject of this entry is one T cell receptor beta chain. Allocation to cohorts depended on clinical history reported by the participants. All exposed participants met a person with COVID-19 within 2 weeks before entering the study. The CDR3 extends over 14 amino acids. The V segment lost 4 bases and the J segment 1 base; nucleotides outside the gene matches: 3. Per the germline V gene, CDR1 is SGHRS and CDR2 is YFSETQ. This record belongs to a study of blood T cell repertoires in COVID-19. Study-level information: T cells, B-cell-depleted T cells, or PBMCs supplied cDNA or gDNA.

In the authors' workflow: Quantification of nucleated cells was approximated via reference gene primer amplification. Produced via immunoSEQ multiplex PCR; TCRdb's table is partial and in-frame only. D and trimming were read from the DNA, whereas the V and J calls and clone size are those reported in that table. The sample records about 220,000 clones, around 91% being singletons. The source of this sequence is a man aged 30-40 years who had been exposed to COVID-19. Material: PBMCs or T cells enriched from blood (not recorded which). The chain carries TRBV5-1 and TRBJ2-5, with 8 nucleotides matching TRBD1. The CDR3 reads CASSTTGGQETQYF. The CDR3 nucleotides read TGCGCCAGCAGCACAACAGGGGGCCAAGAGACCCAGTACTTC. Full variable domain (rest looked up from reference TRBV5-1 and TRBJ2-5): KAGVTQTPRYLIKTRGQQVTLSCSPISGHRSVSWYQQTPGQGLQFLFEYFSETQRNKGNFPGRFSGRQFSNSRSEMNVSTLELGDSALYLCASSTTGGQETQYFGPGTRLLVL.